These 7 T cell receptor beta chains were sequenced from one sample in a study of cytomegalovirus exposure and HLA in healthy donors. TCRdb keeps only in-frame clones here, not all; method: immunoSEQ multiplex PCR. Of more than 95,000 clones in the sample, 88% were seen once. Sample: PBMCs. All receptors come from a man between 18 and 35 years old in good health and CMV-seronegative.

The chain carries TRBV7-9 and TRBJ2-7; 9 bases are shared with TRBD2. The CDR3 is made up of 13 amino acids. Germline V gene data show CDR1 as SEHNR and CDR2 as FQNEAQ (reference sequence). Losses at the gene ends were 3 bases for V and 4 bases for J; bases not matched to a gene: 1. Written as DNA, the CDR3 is TGTGCCAGCAGCTTTAGCGGGAGTTACGAGCAGTACTTC. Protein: CASSFSGSYEQYF. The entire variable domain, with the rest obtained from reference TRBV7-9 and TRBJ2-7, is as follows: DTGVSQNPRHKITKRGQNVTFRCDPISEHNRLYWYRQTLGQGPEFLTYFQNEAQLEKSRLLSDRFSAERPKGSFSTLEIQRTEQGDSAMYLCASSFSGSYEQYFGPGTRLTVT.

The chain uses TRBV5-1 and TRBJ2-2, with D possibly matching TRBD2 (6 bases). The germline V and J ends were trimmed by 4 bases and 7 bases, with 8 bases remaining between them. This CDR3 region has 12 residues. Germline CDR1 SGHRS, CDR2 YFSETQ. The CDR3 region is CASSPGGGELFF. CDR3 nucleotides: TGCGCCAGCAGCCCCGGGGGCGGGGAGCTGTTTTTT.

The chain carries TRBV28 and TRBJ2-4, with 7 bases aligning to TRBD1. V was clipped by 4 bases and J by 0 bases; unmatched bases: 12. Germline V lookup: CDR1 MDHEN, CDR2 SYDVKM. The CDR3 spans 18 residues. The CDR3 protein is CASSSRRQGDLAKNIQYF. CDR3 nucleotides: TGTGCCAGCAGTTCCCGACGACAGGGAGACTTAGCCAAAAACATTCAGTACTTC.

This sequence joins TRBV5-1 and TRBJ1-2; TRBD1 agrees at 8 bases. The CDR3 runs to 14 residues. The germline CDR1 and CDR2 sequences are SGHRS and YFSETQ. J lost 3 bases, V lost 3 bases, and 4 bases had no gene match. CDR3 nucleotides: TGCGCCAGCAGCTCAGGACAGGGAGACTATGGCTACACCTTC. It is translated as CASSSGQGDYGYTF. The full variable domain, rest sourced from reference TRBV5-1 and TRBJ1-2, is KAGVTQTPRYLIKTRGQQVTLSCSPISGHRSVSWYQQTPGQGLQFLFEYFSETQRNKGNFPGRFSGRQFSNSRSEMNVSTLELGDSALYLCASSSGQGDYGYTFGSGTRLTVV.

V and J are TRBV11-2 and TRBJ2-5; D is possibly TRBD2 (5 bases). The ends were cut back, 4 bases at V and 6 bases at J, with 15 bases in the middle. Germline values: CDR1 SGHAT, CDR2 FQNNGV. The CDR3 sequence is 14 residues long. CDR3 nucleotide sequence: TGTGCCAGCAGCTACGGTAGGGAGAGGAAGACCCAGTACTTC. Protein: CASSYGRERKTQYF.

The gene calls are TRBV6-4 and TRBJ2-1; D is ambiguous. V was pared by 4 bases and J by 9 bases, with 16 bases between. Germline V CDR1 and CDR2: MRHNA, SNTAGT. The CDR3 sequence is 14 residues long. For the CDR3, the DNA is TGTGCCAGCAGTGTTAGTGGCGGCGTCGCTGAGCAGTTCTTC. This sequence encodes CASSVSGGVAEQFF.

The CDR3 region has the DNA TGTGCCAGCGGACTCCCTAGCGGGGGCCCCACAGATACGCAGTATTTT. Encoded protein: CASGLPSGGPTDTQYF. The gene calls are TRBV28 and TRBJ2-3, with 10 bases matching TRBD2. With V trimmed by 8 bases and J by 2 bases, 10 bases remained unmatched. The germline V gene encodes CDR1 MDHEN and CDR2 SYDVKM. The CDR3 covers 16 residues.